One sample yielded the 20 T cell receptor beta chains listed below, sequenced in a study of response to subunit inactivated influenza vaccine. MiXCR was run by TCRdb on the RT-PCR reads, yielding one entry per CDR3 protein. The repertoire holds 500,000 to 600,000 distinct CDR3 sequences, with 7.6% as singletons. This specimen was PBMCs from blood, taken roughly 24 months after vaccination. These TCRs come from a man aged 50 to 69 who received an inactivated influenza vaccine.

This chain uses TRBV2 with TRBJ1-1; D might be TRBD1 (6 bases). Between the trimmed V and J ends, which lost 5 bases and 7 bases, there was a span of 17 bases. Per germline, CDR1 SNHLY and CDR2 FYNNEI. The CDR3 spans 14 residues. Here the CDR3 reads CASSPEGGWSEAFF. DNA of the CDR3: TGTGCCAGCAGTCCGGAGGGGGGATGGAGTGAAGCTTTCTTT. Using reference TRBV2 and TRBJ1-1 for the parts outside the CDR3, the full variable domain is EPEVTQTPSHQVTQMGQEVILRCVPISNHLYFYWYRQILGQKVEFLVSFYNNEISEKSEIFDDQFSVERPDGSNFTLKIRSTKLEDSAMYFCASSPEGGWSEAFFGQGTRLTVV.

This clonotype has ten or more counts. A much larger clone lies a single base off, so this may be a read error. V gene TRBV12-3 or TRBV12-4 combines with J gene TRBJ2-2; D unresolved. The V end was cut by 2 bases, the J end by 7 bases, with 2 bases between. CDR3 length: 11 residues. CDR3 nucleotide sequence: TGTGCCAGCAGTTTAATCGGGGAGCTGTTTTTT. It codes for CASSLIGELFF.

This clonotype was seen a handful of times. The chain recombines TRBV6-5 with TRBJ2-5, with TRBD1 matching 8 bases. CDR1 and CDR2 (germline): MNHEY, SVGAGI. The CDR3 extends over 12 amino acids. Trimming at V came to 8 bases and at J to 7 bases, leaving 6 bases not matched to a gene. The CDR3 is CASSRGHGTQYF. The CDR3, as DNA: TGTGCCAGCTCCAGGGGGCATGGGACCCAGTACTTC.

J is TRBJ1-4 and V is TRBV5-6; 7 bases align to TRBD1. The germline V gene encodes CDR1 SGHDT and CDR2 YYEEEE. The V segment lost 1 base and the J segment 9 bases; nucleotides outside the gene matches: 6. The CDR3 has 14 residues. CDR3 sequence (DNA): TGTGCCAGCAGCTTGTGGACAGGTTCTCAAAAACTGTTTTTT. It is translated as CASSLWTGSQKLFF. The whole variable domain, remainder taken from reference TRBV5-6 and TRBJ1-4, is DAGVTQSPTHLIKTRGQQVTLRCSPKSGHDTVSWYQQALGQGPQFIFQYYEEEERQRGNFPDRFSGHQFPNYSSELNVNALLLGDSALYLCASSLWTGSQKLFFGSGTQLSVL.

V usage is TRBV29-1 and J usage is TRBJ2-4; 7 positions match TRBD1. CDR1 SQVTM and CDR2 ANQGSEA come from the germline V gene. This CDR3 contains 14 residues. The V gene end was trimmed by 6 bases and the J gene end by 1 base; junction bases not matched to a gene: 6. Written as DNA, the CDR3 is TGCAGCGTCAATATCAGGGGGGCCAAAAACATTCAGTACTTC. It translates to CSVNIRGAKNIQYF.

Many counts were recorded for this clonotype. V and J are TRBV11-2 and TRBJ1-5; D is undetermined. V dropped 6 bases and J dropped 2 bases, with 11 bases sitting between them. The V gene's germline CDR1 is SGHAT and CDR2 FQNNGV. The CDR3 runs 14 residues. The CDR3 sequence: CASSSTDGNQPQHF. The CDR3 region has the DNA TGTGCCAGCAGTTCCACAGACGGCAATCAGCCCCAGCATTTT.

This clonotype appeared a few times. This chain joins TRBV9 and TRBJ1-5; a possible D gene is TRBD1 (5 bases). Germline CDR1 and CDR2: SGDLS and YYNGEE. The CDR3 spans 14 residues. The V and J ends lost 2 bases and 3 bases respectively, with 9 bases between them. This CDR3 is CASSVGHPNQPQHF. The DNA for the CDR3 is TGTGCCAGCAGCGTCGGACATCCCAATCAGCCCCAGCATTTT.

There are many counts of this clonotype. The rearrangement links TRBV18 to TRBJ2-7, with a weak D call TRBD1 (6 bases). CDR3 length: 13 residues. Per germline, CDR1 KGHSH and CDR2 LQKENI. V was cut by 5 bases and J by 4 bases, with 12 bases left in between. The CDR3 loop reads CASSSQGAYEQYF. In DNA form, the CDR3 reads TGTGCCAGCTCATCACAGGGAGCTTACGAGCAGTACTTC.

V gene TRBV15 combines with J gene TRBJ1-3; TRBD1 agrees at 9 bases. V was pared by 6 bases and J by 2 bases, with 2 bases of the junction left unmatched. CDR3 length: 14 amino acids. The germline V gene has CDR1 LNHNV and CDR2 YYDKDF (reference sequence). The CDR3 bases are TGTGCCACCAGAACAGGGGGCACTGGAAACACCATATATTTT. Residues: CATRTGGTGNTIYF.

This clonotype was counted a few times. CDR3 loop: CASSFLAGAEDEQYF. CDR3 coding DNA: TGTGCCAGCAGCTTTCTAGCGGGAGCTGAAGACGAGCAGTACTTC. The chain employs TRBV5-5 and TRBJ2-7; 10 bases map to TRBD2. Per germline, CDR1 SGHKS and CDR2 YYEKEE (reference sequence). The CDR3 has 15 residues. The ends lost 2 bases at V and 5 bases at J; junction bases unmatched: 7.

This clonotype was seen many times. The chain carries TRBV20-1 and TRBJ2-3; D may be TRBD2 (7 bases). In germline, CDR1 is DFQATT, CDR2 SNEGSKA (reference sequence). CDR3 length: 13 residues. CDR3 nucleotides: TGCAGGGGGGGGCAGGGAACCACAGATACGCAGTATTTT. Its translation: CRGGQGTTDTQYF.

This clonotype was observed a handful of times. The CDR3 loop reads CASSSGRGVTGQHNVVQFF. The CDR3 bases are TGTGCCAGCAGCTCTGGCAGGGGGGTTACGGGCCAACACAATGTGGTGCAGTTCTTC. The V call is TRBV11-2, the J call TRBJ2-1, with D tentatively TRBD1 (7 bases). Germline V CDR1 and CDR2: SGHAT, FQNNGV. V lost 4 bases, J lost 12 bases, and 34 bases lay in between. CDR3 size: 19 residues.

This chain connects TRBV29-1 to TRBJ1-2, with TRBD1 as a possible D gene (5 bases). The germline CDR1 and CDR2 sequences are SQVTM and ANQGSEA. Trimming removed 3 bases from V and 8 bases from J, with 25 bases in between. The CDR3 covers 16 residues. The CDR3 region is CSVDEGAHSRDWGYTF. The CDR3 nucleotides read TGCAGCGTTGACGAAGGGGCCCACAGCCGGGATTGGGGCTACACCTTC.

This clonotype was seen many times. The V gene is TRBV20-1, the J gene TRBJ2-3, with 11 bases lining up with TRBD2. CDR1 and CDR2 from the germline V gene are DFQATT and SNEGSKA (reference sequence). The CDR3 is made up of 15 amino acids. Trimming at V came to 5 bases and at J to 6 bases, leaving 10 bases not matched to a gene. The CDR3: CSASGLAATVDTQYF. The CDR3 coding sequence is TGCAGTGCTTCGGGACTAGCGGCTACAGTGGATACGCAGTATTTT.

This clonotype has at least ten counts. This sequence joins TRBV6-4 and TRBJ1-2, with D perhaps TRBD1 (6 bases). The V gene's germline CDR1 is MRHNA and CDR2 SNTAGT. Trimming took off 2 bases at V and 8 bases at J, with 15 bases between the two ends. The CDR3 consists of 14 residues. CDR3 nucleotides: TGTGCCAGCAGTGACCGAGCAGGGGAGACCGGCTACACCTTC. Its protein is CASSDRAGETGYTF.

This clonotype was recorded a few times. The genes are TRBV4-3 and TRBJ2-1; D is ambiguous. The length of the CDR3 is 15 residues. The germline V gene has CDR1 LGHNA and CDR2 YSLEER. V shed 0 bases and J shed 3 bases, with 9 bases lying between them. DNA of the CDR3: TGCGCCAGCAGCCAAGACCTGGGGAACTACAATGAGCAGTTCTTC. This codes for CASSQDLGNYNEQFF.

This clonotype was counted at least ten times. The chain combines TRBV7-2 with TRBJ1-2, with unresolved D. The CDR3 runs to 15 residues. V lost 6 bases and J 8 bases, leaving 22 bases between the germline ends. Germline V gives CDR1 SGHTA, CDR2 FQGNSA. The CDR3 sequence: CASSPEPVSVVGYTF. The CDR3 DNA follows: TGTGCCAGCAGTCCTGAGCCGGTTTCGGTAGTAGGCTACACCTTC.

V usage is TRBV15 and J usage is TRBJ1-5; D remains ambiguous. With 0 bases removed from V and 6 bases from J, the gap between germline ends came to 12 bases. Germline loops: CDR1 LNHNV, CDR2 YYDKDF (reference sequence). The CDR3 length is 15 residues. DNA for the CDR3: TGTGCCACCAGCAGAGAGCAATTGAGAGGTCAGCCCCAGCATTTT. It codes for CATSREQLRGQPQHF.

This sequence joins TRBV6-1 and TRBJ2-2; 12 positions agree with TRBD2. The V segment lost 6 bases and the J segment 6 bases; nucleotides outside the gene matches: 8. Germline loops: CDR1 MNHNS, CDR2 SASEGT. This CDR3 region has 16 residues. CDR3 region: CASSALAGGSSGELFF. The CDR3 DNA follows: TGTGCCAGCAGCGCACTAGCGGGAGGATCCTCCGGGGAGCTGTTTTTT.

Details on this clonotype: A read error is possible here, since a much larger clone lies one base away. The chain couples TRBV29-1 to TRBJ2-4; D remains ambiguous. CDR3 length equals 10 residues. The germline gives CDR1 SQVTM, CDR2 ANQGSEA. CDR3 protein: CNVFQEIQYF. The CDR3 DNA reads as TGCAACGTGTTTCAGGAGATTCAGTACTTC.